This T cell receptor (beta chain) is drawn from a study of STAT5B mutations in CD4+ large granular lymphocyte leukemia. The study's findings and limits: Higher CD4+ than CD8+ T-LGLL clonality might reflect small sample size.

Buffy coats from healthy blood donors served as controls. The V and J ends lost 1 base and 6 bases, in that order; junction bases with no gene match: 9. Per the germline V gene, CDR1 is SEHNR and CDR2 is FQNEAQ (reference sequence). The CDR3 spans 15 residues. Concerning this clone: Its matching antigen is unknown.

Here immunoSEQ multiplex PCR was the method, and the copy in TCRdb shows in-frame clones only, minus some. The data hold 40,000 to 55,000 clones, with 65% to 85% observed a single time. Sequencing was carried out using CD4+ T cells from blood buffy coats. This TCR was recovered from a human donor in good health. This chain uses TRBV7-9 with TRBJ2-7; 7 positions agree with TRBD1. CDR3 loop: CASSLVVTGALEQYF. CDR3 DNA: TGTGCCAGCAGCTTAGTAGTAACAGGGGCCCTCGAGCAGTACTTC.